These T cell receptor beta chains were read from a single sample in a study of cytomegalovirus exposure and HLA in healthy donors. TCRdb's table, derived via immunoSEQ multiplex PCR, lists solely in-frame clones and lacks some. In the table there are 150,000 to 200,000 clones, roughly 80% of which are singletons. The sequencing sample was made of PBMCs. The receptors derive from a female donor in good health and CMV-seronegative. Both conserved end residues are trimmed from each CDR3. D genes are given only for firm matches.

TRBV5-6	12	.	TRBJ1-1	ASSLIEGNTEAF
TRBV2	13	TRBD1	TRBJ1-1	ASMKVGQGNTEAF
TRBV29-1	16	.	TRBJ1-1	SVEAREARTPRDTEAF
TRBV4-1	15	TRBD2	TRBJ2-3	ASSQTPAGASTDTQY
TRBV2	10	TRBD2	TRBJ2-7	ASAGLAGAQY
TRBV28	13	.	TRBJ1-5	ASIDLGFSNQPQH
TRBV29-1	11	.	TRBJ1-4	SAGVVPGEKLF
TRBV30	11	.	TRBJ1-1	AWSVEGNTEAF
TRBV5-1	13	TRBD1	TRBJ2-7	ASSSETGAPYEQY
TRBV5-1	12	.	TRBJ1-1	ASSLGSSSTEAF
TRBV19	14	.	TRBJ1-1	ASSRTNLSPGTEAF
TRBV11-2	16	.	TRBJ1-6	ASSLVGGESSYNSPLH
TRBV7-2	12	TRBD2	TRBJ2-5	ASSSSGEGETQY
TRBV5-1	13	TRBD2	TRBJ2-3	ASTNIGGAGDTQY
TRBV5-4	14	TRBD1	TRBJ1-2	ASSAWSDRGSYGYT
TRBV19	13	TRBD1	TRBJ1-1	ASSIRGQVNTEAF
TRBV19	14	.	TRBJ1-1	ASSIAFLQGNTEAF
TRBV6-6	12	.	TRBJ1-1	ASSRGRDGGLAF
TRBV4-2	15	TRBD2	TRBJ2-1	ASSHGPILAEHNEQF
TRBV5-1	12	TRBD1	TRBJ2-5	ASSMTGGTETQY
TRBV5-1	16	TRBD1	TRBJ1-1	ASSLARVGTGMNTEAF
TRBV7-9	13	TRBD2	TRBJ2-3	ASSLPGGGTDTQY
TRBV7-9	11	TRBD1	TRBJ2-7	ASSLTGGHEQY
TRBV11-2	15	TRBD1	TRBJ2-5	ASSLAIGTGLGETQY
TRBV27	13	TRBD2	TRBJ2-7	ASSLSGGDYYEQY
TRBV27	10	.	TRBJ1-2	ASTGDFYGYT
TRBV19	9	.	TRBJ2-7	ASSNPGEQY
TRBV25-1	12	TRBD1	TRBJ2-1	ASAGTGGSGEQF
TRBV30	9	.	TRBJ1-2	AWSTGGGYT
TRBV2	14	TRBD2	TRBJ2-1	ASSAEGAGAYNEQF
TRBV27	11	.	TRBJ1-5	ASSSLSNQPQH
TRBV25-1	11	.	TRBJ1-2	ASSEGGAYGYT
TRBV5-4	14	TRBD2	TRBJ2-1	ASSLGAAGAGNEQF
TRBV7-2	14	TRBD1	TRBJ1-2	ASSSTWTGLGYGYT
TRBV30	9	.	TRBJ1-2	AWRGSGGYT
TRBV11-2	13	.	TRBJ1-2	ASSLWPENNYGYT
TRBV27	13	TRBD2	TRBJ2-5	ASRFVAGGPETQY
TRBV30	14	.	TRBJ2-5	AWSVPGRGVLETQY
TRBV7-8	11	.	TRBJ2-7	ASSAGQSYEQY
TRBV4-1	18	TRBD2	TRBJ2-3	ASSQREASGGAGSTDTQY
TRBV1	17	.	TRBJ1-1	TSSQEGDRGRIRYTEAF